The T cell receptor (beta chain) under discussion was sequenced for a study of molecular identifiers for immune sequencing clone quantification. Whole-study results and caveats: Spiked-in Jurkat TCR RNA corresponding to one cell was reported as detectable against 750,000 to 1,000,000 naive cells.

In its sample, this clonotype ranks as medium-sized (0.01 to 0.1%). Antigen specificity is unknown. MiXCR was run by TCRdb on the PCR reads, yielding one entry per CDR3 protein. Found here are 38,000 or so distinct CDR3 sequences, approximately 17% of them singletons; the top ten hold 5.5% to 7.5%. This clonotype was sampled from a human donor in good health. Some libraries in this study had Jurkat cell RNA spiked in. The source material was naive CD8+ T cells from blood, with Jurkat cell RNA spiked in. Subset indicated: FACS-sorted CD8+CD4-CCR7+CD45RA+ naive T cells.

The CDR3 nucleotides read TGTGCCAGCAGCACAATCCCCTCCTACGAGCAGTACTTC. This sequence encodes CASSTIPSYEQYF. The V gene is TRBV7-9, the J gene TRBJ2-7; D gene uncertain. Trimming stripped 5 bases from V and 0 bases from J, with 8 bases between. The CDR3 sequence is 13 residues long. Germline CDR1 is SEHNR and CDR2 is FQNEAQ (reference sequence).